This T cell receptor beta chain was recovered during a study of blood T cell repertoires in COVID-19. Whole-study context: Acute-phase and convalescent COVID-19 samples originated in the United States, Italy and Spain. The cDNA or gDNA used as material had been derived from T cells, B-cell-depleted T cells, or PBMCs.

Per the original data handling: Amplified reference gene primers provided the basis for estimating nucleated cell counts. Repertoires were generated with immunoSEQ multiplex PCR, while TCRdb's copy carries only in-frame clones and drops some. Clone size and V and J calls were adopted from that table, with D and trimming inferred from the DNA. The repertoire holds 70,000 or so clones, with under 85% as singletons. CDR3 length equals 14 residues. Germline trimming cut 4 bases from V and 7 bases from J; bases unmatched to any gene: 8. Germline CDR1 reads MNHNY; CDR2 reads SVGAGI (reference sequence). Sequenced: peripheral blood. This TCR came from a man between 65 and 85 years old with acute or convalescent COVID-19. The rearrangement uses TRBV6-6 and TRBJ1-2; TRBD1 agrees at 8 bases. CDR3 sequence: CASSSSNRGSGYTF. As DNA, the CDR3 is TGTGCCAGCAGTTCCTCAAACAGGGGGTCTGGCTACACCTTC.